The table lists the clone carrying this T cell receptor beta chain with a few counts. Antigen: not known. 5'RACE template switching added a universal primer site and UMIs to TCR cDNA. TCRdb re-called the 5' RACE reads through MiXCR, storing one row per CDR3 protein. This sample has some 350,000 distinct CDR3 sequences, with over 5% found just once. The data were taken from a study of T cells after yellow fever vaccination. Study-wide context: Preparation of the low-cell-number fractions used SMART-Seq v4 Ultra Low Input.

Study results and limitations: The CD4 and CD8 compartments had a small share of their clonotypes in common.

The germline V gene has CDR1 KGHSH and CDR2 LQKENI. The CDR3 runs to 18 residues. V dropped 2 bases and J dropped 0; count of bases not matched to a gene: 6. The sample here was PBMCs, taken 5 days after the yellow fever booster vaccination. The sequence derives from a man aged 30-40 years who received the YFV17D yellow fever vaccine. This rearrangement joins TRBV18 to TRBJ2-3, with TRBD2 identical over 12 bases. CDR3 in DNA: TGTGCCAGCTCACCATTCCTAGCGGGAGGGAAAAGCACAGATACGCAGTATTTT. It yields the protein CASSPFLAGGKSTDTQYF.